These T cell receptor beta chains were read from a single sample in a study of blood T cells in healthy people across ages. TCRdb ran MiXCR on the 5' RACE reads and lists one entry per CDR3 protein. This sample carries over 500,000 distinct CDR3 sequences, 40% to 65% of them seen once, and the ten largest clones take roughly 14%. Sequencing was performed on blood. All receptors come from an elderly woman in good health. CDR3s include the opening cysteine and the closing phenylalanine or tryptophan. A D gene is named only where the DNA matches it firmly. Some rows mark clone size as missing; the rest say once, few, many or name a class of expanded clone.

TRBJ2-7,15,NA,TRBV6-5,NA,CASSYARHPPYEQYF,TGTGCCAGCAGTTACGCCAGGCATCCCCCCTACGAGCAGTACTTC
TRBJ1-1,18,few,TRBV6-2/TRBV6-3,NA,CASSLWTGNGGMNTEAFF,TGTGCCAGCAGTCTTTGGACCGGGAACGGGGGAATGAACACTGAAGCTTTCTTT
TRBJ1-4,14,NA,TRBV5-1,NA,CASSLAGTSEKLFF,TGCGCCAGCAGCTTGGCCGGGACAAGCGAAAAACTGTTTTTT
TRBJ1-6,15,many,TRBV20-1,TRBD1,CSARTRTGANSPLHF,TGCAGTGCTAGGACCCGGACAGGGGCTAATTCACCCCTCCACTTT
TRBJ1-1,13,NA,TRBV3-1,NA,CAGSQGISTAAFF,TGTGCCGGCAGCCAAGGGATTTCGACAGCAGCTTTCTTT
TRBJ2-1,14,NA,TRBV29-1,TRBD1,CSARSDRVGNEQFF,TGCAGCGCTCGGTCCGACAGGGTGGGCAATGAGCAGTTCTTC
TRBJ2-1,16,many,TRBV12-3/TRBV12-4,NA,CASSLYRGWGVDEQFF,TGTGCCAGCAGCCTATACCGAGGGTGGGGCGTCGATGAGCAGTTCTTC
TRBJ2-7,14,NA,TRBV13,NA,CVSSYWTDSREQYF,TGTGTCAGCAGCTACTGGACAGACAGTCGAGAGCAGTACTTC
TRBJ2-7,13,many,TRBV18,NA,CASSLGTPSEQYF,TGTGCCAGCTCACTGGGGACCCCGTCGGAGCAGTACTTC
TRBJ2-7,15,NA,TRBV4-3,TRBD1,CASSQLGQDRYEQYF,TGCGCCAGCAGCCAATTGGGACAGGACCGTTACGAGCAGTACTTC
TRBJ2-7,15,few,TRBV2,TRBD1,CASSATGTGASEQYF,TGTGCCAGCAGTGCCACCGGGACAGGCGCGTCCGAGCAGTACTTC
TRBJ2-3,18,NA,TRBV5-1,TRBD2,CASGPRATSGTNTDTQYF,TGCGCCAGCGGCCCCAGAGCCACTAGCGGGACGAACACAGATACGCAGTATTTT
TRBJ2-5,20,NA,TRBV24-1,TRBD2,CATSDPAPATSGGSQETQYF,TGTGCCACCAGTGACCCCGCTCCGGCAACTAGCGGGGGATCCCAAGAGACCCAGTACTTC
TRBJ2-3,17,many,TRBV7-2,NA,CASSFFRDTSFTDTQYF,TGTGCCAGCAGCTTTTTCCGGGACACCTCCTTCACAGATACGCAGTATTTT
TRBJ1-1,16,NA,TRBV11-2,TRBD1,CASSPFQGARSTEAFF,TGTGCCAGCAGCCCATTCCAGGGGGCCCGAAGCACTGAAGCTTTCTTT
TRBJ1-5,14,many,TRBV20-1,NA,CSARDRMGNQPQHF,TGCAGTGCTAGAGACAGGATGGGCAATCAGCCCCAGCATTTT
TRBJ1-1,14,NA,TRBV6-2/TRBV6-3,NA,CASSPRGGLSEAFF,TGTGCCAGCAGCCCGAGGGGGGGGCTGTCTGAAGCTTTCTTT
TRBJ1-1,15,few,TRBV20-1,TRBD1,CSARVLGQGDAEAFF,TGCAGTGCTAGAGTATTGGGACAGGGGGACGCTGAAGCTTTCTTT
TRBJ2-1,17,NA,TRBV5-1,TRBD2,CASSDSILAGGRGEQFF,TGCGCCAGCAGCGACTCCATACTAGCGGGAGGGAGGGGTGAGCAGTTCTTC
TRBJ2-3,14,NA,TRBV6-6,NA,CASSYSTSVDTQYF,TGTGCCAGCAGTTACTCGACCAGCGTGGATACGCAGTATTTT
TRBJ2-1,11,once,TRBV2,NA,CASMRNNEQFF,TGTGCCAGCATGAGGAACAATGAGCAGTTCTTC
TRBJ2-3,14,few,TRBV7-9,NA,CASSLNQGTNTQYF,TGTGCCAGCAGCTTAAATCAGGGGACAAATACGCAGTATTTT
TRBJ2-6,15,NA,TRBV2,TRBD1,CADRQGSSGANVLTF,TGTGCCGATCGACAGGGTAGTTCTGGGGCCAACGTCCTGACTTTC
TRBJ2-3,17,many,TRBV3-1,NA,CASSQEGPWRSTDTQYF,TGTGCCAGCAGCCAAGAGGGGCCCTGGCGATCCACAGATACGCAGTATTTT
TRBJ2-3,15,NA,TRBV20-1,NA,CSPSSGGTPQIRSIF,NA
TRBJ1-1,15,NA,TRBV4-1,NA,CASQPLIIMNTEAFF,TGCGCCAGTCAGCCCTTAATCATCATGAACACTGAAGCTTTCTTT
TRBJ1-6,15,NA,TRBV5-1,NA,CASSLPTGGESPLHF,TGCGCCAGCAGCTTGCCCACCGGGGGTGAATCACCCCTCCACTTT
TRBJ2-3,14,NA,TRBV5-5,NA,CASSFRTHTDTQYF,TGTGCCAGCAGCTTCCGCACTCACACAGATACGCAGTATTTT
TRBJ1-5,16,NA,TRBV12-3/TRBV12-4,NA,CASSHGQIASNQPQHF,TGTGCCAGCAGTCATGGACAGATTGCTAGCAATCAGCCCCAGCATTTT
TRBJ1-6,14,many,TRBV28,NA,CASSADRLGSPLHF,TGTGCCAGCAGCGCCGACAGGCTTGGTTCACCCCTCCACTTT
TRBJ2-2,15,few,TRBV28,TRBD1,CASSPDRDNTGELFF,TGTGCCAGCAGTCCGGACAGGGATAACACCGGGGAGCTGTTTTTT
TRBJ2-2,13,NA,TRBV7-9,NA,CASSRGDTGELFF,TGTGCCAGCAGCAGGGGTGACACCGGGGAGCTGTTTTTT
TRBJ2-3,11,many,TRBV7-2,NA,CASSLGVTQYF,TGTGCCAGCAGCTTAGGAGTAACGCAGTATTTT
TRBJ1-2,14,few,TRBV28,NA,CASTSDSDLYGYTF,TGTGCCAGCACCTCTGACAGCGACCTCTATGGCTACACCTTC
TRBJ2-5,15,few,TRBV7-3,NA,CASSLDGYSSFEQYF,TGTGCCAGCAGCTTAGACGGGTACTCATCATTTGAGCAGTACTTC
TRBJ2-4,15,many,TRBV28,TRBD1,CASSPGQAGKNIQYF,TGTGCCAGCAGCCCGGGACAGGCGGGCAAAAACATTCAGTACTTC
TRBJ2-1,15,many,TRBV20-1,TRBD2,CRTTSETFSYNEQFF,TGCAGGACGACTAGCGAGACTTTTTCCTACAATGAGCAGTTCTTC
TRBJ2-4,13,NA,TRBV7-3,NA,CASSLSERGVQYF,TGTGCCAGCAGCCTCAGTGAGAGAGGAGTTCAGTACTTC
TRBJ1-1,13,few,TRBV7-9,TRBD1,CASSLEGQASPFF,TGTGCCAGCAGCTTAGAGGGACAGGCTAGTCCTTTCTTT
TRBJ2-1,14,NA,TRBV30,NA,CAWSQGSLRNEQFF,TGTGCCTGGAGTCAGGGGAGTTTGAGAAATGAGCAGTTCTTC
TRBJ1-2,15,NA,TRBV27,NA,CASSGHLKANYGYTF,TGTGCCAGCTCCGGACACCTAAAAGCTAACTATGGCTACACCTTC
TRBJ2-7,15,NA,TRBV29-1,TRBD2,CSVGLSGAPYYEQYF,TGCAGCGTTGGCCTAAGCGGGGCTCCTTACTACGAGCAGTACTTC
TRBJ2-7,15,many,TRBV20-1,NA,CSARGTDSWSYEQYF,TGCAGTGCTAGAGGCACGGACTCATGGAGCTACGAGCAGTACTTC
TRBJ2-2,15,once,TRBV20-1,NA,CSARDSPARSGELFF,TGCAGTGCTAGGGACTCCCCGGCTAGGTCCGGGGAGCTGTTTTTT
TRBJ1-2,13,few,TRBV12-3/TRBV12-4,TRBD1,CASVPDRAAGYTF,TGTGCCAGCGTTCCCGACAGGGCGGCTGGCTACACCTTC
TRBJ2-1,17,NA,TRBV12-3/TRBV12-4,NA,CASSLRLGGGSYNEQFF,TGTGCCAGCAGTTTAAGGCTTGGGGGAGGATCCTACAATGAGCAGTTCTTC
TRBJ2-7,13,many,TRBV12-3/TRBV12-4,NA,CASSPGPYYEQYF,TGTGCCAGCAGTCCGGGACCTTACTACGAGCAGTACTTC
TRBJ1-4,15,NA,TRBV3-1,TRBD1,CASSQDWDRGTKLFF,TGTGCCAGCAGCCAAGATTGGGACAGGGGGACAAAACTGTTTTTT
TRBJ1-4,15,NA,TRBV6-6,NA,CASSYFVGIEEKLFF,TGTGCCAGCAGTTACTTCGTCGGAATTGAAGAAAAACTGTTTTTT